Shown below are 11 T cell receptor beta chains from a single sample sequenced in a study of cytomegalovirus exposure and HLA in healthy donors (dated by TCRdb to 2016 to 2017). The method was the immunoSEQ multiplex PCR assay. TCRdb obtained this table from immuneACCESS and retained in-frame rearrangements with V and J assigned. These tables miss some clones; where compared with another copy, unresolved V genes account for less than half of the shortfall, and the remainder is unexplained. The sample data list some 150,000 clones, and about nine tenths of these were observed just once. Roughly 6.5% of the sample goes to the ten largest clones. Sequencing was done on a sample of PBMCs. All receptors come from a woman under 40 in good health and CMV-seropositive.

The chain carries TRBV2 and TRBJ2-1; possible D gene TRBD2, 5 bases. The ends were cut back, 4 bases at V and 4 bases at J, with 14 bases in the middle. This CDR3 has 15 residues. Germline-derived CDR1 and CDR2 are SNHLY and FYNNEI. The CDR3 bases are TGTGCCAGCAGTGCCGGCCCCAGCGGTTACAATGAGCAGTTCTTC. This translates into CASSAGPSGYNEQFF.

V gene TRBV6-1 combines with J gene TRBJ1-2; no clear D gene. Germline V gives CDR1 MNHNS, CDR2 SASEGT. The CDR3 has 11 residues. Trimming stripped 6 bases from V and 10 bases from J, with 12 bases between. CDR3 bases: TGTGCCAGCAGCCAGGCCAGCTACTACACCTTC. Protein product: CASSQASYYTF.

The chain's CDR3 is CASSTGTDSPLHF. Here the CDR3 DNA reads TGTGCCAGTTCGACAGGGACGGATTCACCCCTCCACTTT. The chain carries TRBV2 and TRBJ1-6; TRBD1 matches 7 bases. The CDR3 is 13 residues long. V dropped 9 bases and J dropped 8; count of bases not matched to a gene: 7. The germline V gene encodes CDR1 SNHLY and CDR2 FYNNEI.

A single count supports this clone. V gene TRBV6-6 combines with J gene TRBJ2-7, with 9 bases lining up with TRBD1. CDR1 MNHNY and CDR2 SVGAGI come from the germline V gene (reference sequence). This CDR3 has 14 amino acids. The V gene end was trimmed by 4 bases and the J gene end by 3 bases; junction bases not matched to a gene: 4. CDR3 protein: CASSLGQGGYEQYF. In nucleotides, the CDR3 is TGTGCCAGCAGTTTGGGACAGGGAGGCTACGAGCAGTACTTC.

This clone showed up just once. Other DNA sequences within the sample encode an identical CDR3. The CDR3 nucleotides read TGTGCCAGCAGTCCTGGTTTAGCGGGGGGCACAGATACGCAGTATTTT. Its translation: CASSPGLAGGTDTQYF. The chain couples TRBV27 to TRBJ2-3, with 9 bases aligning to TRBD2. Trimming removed 5 bases from V and 1 base from J; junction bases left unmatched: 7. The CDR3 length is 16 residues. The germline CDR1 and CDR2 sequences are MNHEY and SMNVEV (reference sequence).

V and J are TRBV28 and TRBJ2-7; 7 bases are shared with TRBD1. The CDR3 is made up of 12 amino acids. Germline-derived CDR1 and CDR2 are MDHEN and SYDVKM. J gave up 5 bases and V 6 bases, and 4 bases lay outside the gene matches. CDR3 nucleotide sequence: TGTGCCAGCAGGCCCCAGGGGGACGAGCAGTACTTC. Its translation is CASRPQGDEQYF.

This chain connects TRBV11-2 to TRBJ2-1; D is perhaps TRBD2 (6 bases). V lost 5 bases and J 1 base, leaving 9 bases between the germline ends. This CDR3 has 14 residues. CDR1 and CDR2 from the germline V gene are SGHAT and FQNNGV. The CDR3 loop is CASSRDSSYNEQFF. CDR3 in DNA: TGTGCCAGCAGCCGGGACTCATCCTACAATGAGCAGTTCTTC.

The chain carries TRBV5-5 and TRBJ1-3, with 11 positions matching TRBD1. CDR3 length equals 15 residues. The J segment lost 2 bases and the V segment lost 3 bases, leaving 1 base of the junction unmatched. Germline assignment: CDR1 SGHKS and CDR2 YYEKEE (reference sequence). CDR3 protein: CASSWGQGAGNTIYF. CDR3 coding DNA: TGTGCCAGCAGCTGGGGACAGGGGGCTGGAAACACCATATATTTT.

The V call is TRBV6-1, the J call TRBJ1-5; 7 bases are a match to TRBD1. Germline V gene sequence: CDR1 MNHNS, CDR2 SASEGT. The trim removed 8 bases at V and 1 base at J, leaving 8 bases unmatched. This CDR3 comprises 15 residues. This chain's CDR3 is CASRPTGLSNQPQHF. CDR3 sequence (DNA): TGTGCCAGCCGACCGACAGGGTTAAGCAATCAGCCCCAGCATTTT.

The V and J genes are TRBV25-1 and TRBJ1-1; the D is unclear. Deletions cut 6 bases from V and 2 bases from J, with 4 bases between. The CDR3 is made up of 11 amino acids. CDR1 is MGHDK and CDR2 is SYGVNS in the germline V gene. CDR3 loop: CASSINTEAFF. The CDR3 region has the DNA TGTGCCAGCAGCATCAACACTGAAGCTTTCTTT.

The gene calls are TRBV5-1 and TRBJ2-3; 11 positions agree with TRBD2. The length of the CDR3 is 15 residues. Germline CDR1 reads SGHRS; CDR2 reads YFSETQ. Trimming took 3 bases from V and 8 from J; bases not matched to a gene: 8. For the CDR3, the DNA is TGCGCCAGCAGCTCAGTTAGCGGGAGGGGAGGTACGCAGTATTTT. As protein: CASSSVSGRGGTQYF.